These 3 T cell receptor beta chains originate from one sample sequenced in a study of blood T cell repertoires in COVID-19. The data were produced by immunoSEQ multiplex PCR, yet TCRdb's version contains in-frame clones alone and is incomplete. The repertoire holds 85,000 to 100,000 clones, roughly 83% seen once, with roughly a sixth in the top ten. The sample comprised peripheral blood. The source of these receptors is an older woman with acute or convalescent COVID-19.

The chain is built from TRBV19 and TRBJ1-1; no definite D call. This CDR3 contains 12 residues. Trimming stripped 5 bases from V and 4 bases from J, with 8 bases between. Germline V gene sequence: CDR1 LNHDA, CDR2 SQIVND (reference sequence). The CDR3, as DNA: TGTGCCAGTAGTGGCATCCGCACTGAAGCTTTCTTT. Encoded protein: CASSGIRTEAFF.

The chain is built from TRBV4-2 and TRBJ1-2; 10 bases agree with TRBD1. The germline gives CDR1 LGHNA, CDR2 YNFKEQ. J gave up 2 bases and V 0 bases, and 3 bases lay outside the gene matches. The CDR3 consists of 16 residues. CDR3 amino acids: CASSQDRGQGNYGYTF. The DNA for the CDR3 is TGTGCCAGCAGCCAAGATAGGGGACAGGGGAACTATGGCTACACCTTC.

This chain joins TRBV30 and TRBJ1-2; D is uncertain. V dropped 3 bases and J dropped 1 base, with 6 bases sitting between them. Germline CDR1 and CDR2: GTSNPN and SVGIG (reference sequence). The CDR3 is 12 amino acids. The CDR3 DNA sequence: TGTGCCTGGAGGAGTAATAACTATGGCTACACCTTC. It specifies CAWRSNNYGYTF.